This passage covers 5 T cell receptor beta chains from one sample sequenced in a study of identical twins. In TCRdb, the 5' RACE reads were re-called with MiXCR into one record per CDR3 protein. The sample carries about 900,000 distinct CDR3 sequences, over 9% recorded once. The sample was also linked to a second study, of yellow fever vaccine responses in identical twins.

Sequences were obtained from PBMCs. Receptors were obtained from a woman aged 18-29 years in good health.

This clonotype was observed a few times. The rearrangement links TRBV29-1 to TRBJ2-2; D gene unclear. V was pared by 3 bases and J by 6 bases, with 5 bases between. This CDR3 is built from 11 residues. Germline V gene data show CDR1 as SQVTM and CDR2 as ANQGSEA. The CDR3 DNA is TGCAGCGTTGACCGGGCCGGGGAGCTGTTTTTT. This gives the protein CSVDRAGELFF.

This chain links TRBV5-1 with TRBJ2-2; possibly TRBD2 for D (5 bases). Germline V gene data show CDR1 as SGHRS and CDR2 as YFSETQ. Trimming removed 0 bases at V and 5 bases at J, with 20 bases between. This CDR3 has 18 amino acids. CDR3 sequence: CASSLAGLRRGNTGELFF. CDR3 in DNA: TGCGCCAGCAGCTTGGCCGGACTGCGCCGGGGTAATACCGGGGAGCTGTTTTTT.

This clonotype appeared a few times. This chain connects TRBV27 to TRBJ1-1, with 7 bases fitting TRBD1. Looked up from germline, CDR1 is MNHEY and CDR2 is SMNVEV (reference sequence). With V trimmed by 6 bases and J by 1 base, 8 bases remained unmatched. The CDR3 contains 15 residues. The CDR3 DNA reads TGTGCCAGCAGCCCACAGGGGCTTTCGAACACTGAAGCTTTCTTT. Its protein is CASSPQGLSNTEAFF.

This clonotype was counted many times. The chain has TRBV12-3 or TRBV12-4 and TRBJ2-7; D gene uncertain. The CDR3 length is 14 residues. V shed 0 bases and J shed 6 bases, with 12 bases lying between them. The CDR3 is CASSLAAALREQYF. The CDR3 DNA reads as TGTGCCAGCAGTTTAGCTGCGGCCCTCCGCGAGCAGTACTTC.

This clonotype was picked up a small number of times. The chain combines TRBV6-1 with TRBJ2-2, with a tentative D call TRBD2 (5 bases). In germline, CDR1 is MNHNS, CDR2 SASEGT. The germline V and J ends were trimmed by 2 bases and 6 bases, with 19 bases remaining between them. The CDR3 runs to 17 residues. DNA of the CDR3: TGTGCCAGCAGTGAATCCGCGCCTCCTGTCGGGGCCGGGGAGCTGTTTTTT. Its translation is CASSESAPPVGAGELFF.